This T cell receptor beta chain was identified during a study of shared clonotypes between healthy human individuals. Findings of the study overall: Clonotypes shared by all four sorted-subset donors had higher generation probabilities than non-shared clonotypes. A handful of donors shared approximately 5% of their naive CD4 clonotypes.

The donor population consisted of healthy HIV-negative adults with no recent acute infections or vaccinations. Deletions cut 4 bases from V and 7 bases from J, with 13 bases between. The CDR3 covers 14 residues. Germline CDR1 MGHRA, CDR2 YSYEKL. Clones were read by immunoSEQ multiplex PCR, and TCRdb kept only the in-frame ones, dropping some. The table lists over a million clones, about 84% of them singletons. Of note for this clone: Its target is not known.

The sample consisted of memory CD4+ T cells from PBMCs. Stated subset: CD45RA-negative fraction. The gene calls are TRBV4-1 and TRBJ1-4; D remains unclear. This TCR was sampled from a man younger than 30 in good health. Some clones in this sample may be carry-over from other donors' samples. This CDR3 is CASSPPGSGEKLFF. For the CDR3, the DNA is TGCGCCAGCAGCCCCCCGGGGTCGGGTGAAAAACTGTTTTTT.